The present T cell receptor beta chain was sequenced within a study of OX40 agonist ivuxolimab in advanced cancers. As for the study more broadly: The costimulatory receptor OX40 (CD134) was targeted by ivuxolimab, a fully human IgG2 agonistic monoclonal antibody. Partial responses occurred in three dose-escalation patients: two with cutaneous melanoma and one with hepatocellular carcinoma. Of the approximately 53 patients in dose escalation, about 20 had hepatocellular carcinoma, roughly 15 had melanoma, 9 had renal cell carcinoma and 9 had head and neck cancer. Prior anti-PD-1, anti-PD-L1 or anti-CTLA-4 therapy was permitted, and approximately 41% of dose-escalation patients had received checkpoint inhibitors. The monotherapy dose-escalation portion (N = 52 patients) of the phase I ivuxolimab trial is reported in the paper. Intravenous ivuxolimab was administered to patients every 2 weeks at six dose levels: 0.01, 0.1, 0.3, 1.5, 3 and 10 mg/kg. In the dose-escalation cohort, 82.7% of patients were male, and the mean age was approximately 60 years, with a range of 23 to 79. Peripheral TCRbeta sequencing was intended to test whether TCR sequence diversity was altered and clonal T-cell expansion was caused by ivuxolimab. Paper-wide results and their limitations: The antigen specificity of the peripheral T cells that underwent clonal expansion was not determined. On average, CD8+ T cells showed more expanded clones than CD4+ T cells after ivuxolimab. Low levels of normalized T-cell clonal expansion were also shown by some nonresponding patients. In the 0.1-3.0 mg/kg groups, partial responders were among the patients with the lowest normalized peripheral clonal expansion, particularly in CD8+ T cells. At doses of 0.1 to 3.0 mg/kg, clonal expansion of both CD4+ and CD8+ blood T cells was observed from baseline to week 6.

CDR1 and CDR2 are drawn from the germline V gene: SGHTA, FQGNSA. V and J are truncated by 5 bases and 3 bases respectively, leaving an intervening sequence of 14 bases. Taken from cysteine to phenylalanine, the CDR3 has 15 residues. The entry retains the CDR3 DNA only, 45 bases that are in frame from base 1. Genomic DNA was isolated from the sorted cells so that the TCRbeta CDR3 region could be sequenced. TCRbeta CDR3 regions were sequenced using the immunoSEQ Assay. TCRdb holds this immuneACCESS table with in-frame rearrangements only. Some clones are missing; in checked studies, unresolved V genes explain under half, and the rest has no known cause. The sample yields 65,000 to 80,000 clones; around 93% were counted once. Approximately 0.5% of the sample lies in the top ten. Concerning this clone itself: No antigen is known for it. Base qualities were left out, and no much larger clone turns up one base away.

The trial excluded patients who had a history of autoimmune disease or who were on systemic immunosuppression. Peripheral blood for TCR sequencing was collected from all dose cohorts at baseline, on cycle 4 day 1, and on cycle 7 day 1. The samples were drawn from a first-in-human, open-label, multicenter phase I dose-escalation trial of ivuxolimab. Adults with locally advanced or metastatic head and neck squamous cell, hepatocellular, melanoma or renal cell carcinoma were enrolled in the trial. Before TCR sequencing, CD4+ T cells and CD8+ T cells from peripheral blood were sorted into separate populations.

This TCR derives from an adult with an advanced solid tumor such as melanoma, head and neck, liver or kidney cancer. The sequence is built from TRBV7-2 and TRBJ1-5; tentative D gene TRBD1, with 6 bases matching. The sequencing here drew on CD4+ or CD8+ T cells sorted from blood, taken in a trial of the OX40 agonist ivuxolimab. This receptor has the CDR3 CASSLLTGPNQPQHF. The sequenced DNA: TGTGCCAGCAGCCTTCTTACAGGGCCCAATCAGCCCCAGCATTTT. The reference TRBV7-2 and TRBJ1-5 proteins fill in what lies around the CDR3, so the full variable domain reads GAGVSQSPSNKVTEKGKDVELRCDPISGHTALYWYRQSLGQGLEFLIYFQGNSAPDKSGLPSDRFSAERTGGSVSTLTIQRTQQEDSAVYLCASSLLTGPNQPQHFGDGTRLSIL.